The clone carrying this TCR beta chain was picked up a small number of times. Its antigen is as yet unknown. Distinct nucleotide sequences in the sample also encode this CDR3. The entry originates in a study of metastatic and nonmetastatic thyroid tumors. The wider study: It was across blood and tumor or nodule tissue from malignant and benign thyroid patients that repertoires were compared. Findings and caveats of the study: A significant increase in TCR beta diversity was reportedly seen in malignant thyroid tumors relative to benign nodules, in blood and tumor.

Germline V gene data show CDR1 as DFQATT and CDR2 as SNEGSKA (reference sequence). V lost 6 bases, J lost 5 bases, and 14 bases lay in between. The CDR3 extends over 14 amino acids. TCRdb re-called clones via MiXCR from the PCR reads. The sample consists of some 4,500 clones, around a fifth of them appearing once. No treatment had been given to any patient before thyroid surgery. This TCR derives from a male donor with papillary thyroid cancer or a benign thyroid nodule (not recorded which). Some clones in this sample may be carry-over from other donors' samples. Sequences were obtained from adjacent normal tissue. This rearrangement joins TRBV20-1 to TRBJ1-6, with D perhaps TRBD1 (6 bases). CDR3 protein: CSAPPGADNSPLHF. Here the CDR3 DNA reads TGCAGTGCCCCCCCGGGGGCAGATAATTCACCCCTCCACTTT.